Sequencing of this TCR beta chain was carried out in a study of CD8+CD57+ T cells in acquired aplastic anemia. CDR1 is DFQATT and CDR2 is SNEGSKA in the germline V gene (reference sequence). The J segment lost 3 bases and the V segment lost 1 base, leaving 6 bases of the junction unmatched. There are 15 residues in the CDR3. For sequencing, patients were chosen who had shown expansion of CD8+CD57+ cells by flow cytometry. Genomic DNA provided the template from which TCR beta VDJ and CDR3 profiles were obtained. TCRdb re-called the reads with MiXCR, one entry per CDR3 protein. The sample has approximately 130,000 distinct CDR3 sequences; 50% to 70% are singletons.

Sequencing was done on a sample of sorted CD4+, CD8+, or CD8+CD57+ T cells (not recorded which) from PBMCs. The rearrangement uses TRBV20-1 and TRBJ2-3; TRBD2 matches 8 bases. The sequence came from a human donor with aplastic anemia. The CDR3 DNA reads TGCAGTGCTAGAGTAACGGGGGGGCGGACAGATACGCAGTATTTT. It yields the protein CSARVTGGRTDTQYF.